The T cell receptor beta chain under discussion was sequenced for a study of blood T cell repertoires in COVID-19 (dated by TCRdb to 2018 to 2021). In the study overall: Collaborator samples came from the United States, Italy and Spain and covered acute and convalescent phases of COVID-19. The material from the prospective study consisted of cDNA or gDNA derived from T cells, B-cell-depleted T cells, or PBMCs. Samples were obtained from the ongoing ImmuneRACE study (first 160 participants) and from 1,254 subjects provided by 6 global collaborators. Sample metadata almost always included a de-identified subject ID, COVID-19 status, age in years and sex. A freely available public database, intended as a resource for researchers studying the immune response to SARS-CoV-2, is where the repertoires were released. Where available, HLA class I and class II types were obtained from metadata supplied by the sample provider rather than from assay-based typing. Deeply sampled blood TCRbeta repertoires from subjects exposed to, actively infected with, or recovered from COVID-19 were included in the dataset.

The immunoSEQ Assay, a bias-controlled multiplex PCR, was used to amplify TCRbeta CDR3 regions from genomic DNA. As for the authors' bioinformatics: The number of nucleated cells in each sample was estimated by amplification of reference gene primers within the assay. Sequence reads were collapsed and filtered to measure the absolute abundance of every unique TCRbeta CDR3 rearrangement. Productive Simpson clonality was computed per sample as the square root of Simpson's diversity index over productive rearrangements. The source is immuneACCESS, and TCRdb retained only in-frame sequences with V and J called. Part of the clones is not carried over; for the studies checked, unresolved V genes explain less than half of this, and the remainder is unexplained. From that table come the V and J calls and clone size; the DNA was used to work out D and trimming. This sample holds more than 200,000 clones; roughly 86% were observed only once. Around 5.1% of the sample is held by the ten biggest clonotypes.

The germline V gene specifies SQVTM as CDR1 and ANQGSEA as CDR2. The junction carries 16 bases between V and J, which are trimmed by 3 bases and 14 bases respectively. The CDR3, from cysteine to phenylalanine, totals 11 residues. Only the CDR3 DNA stays, 33 bases, in frame from base 1. About this clone itself: No cognate antigen has been identified for it. Per-base quality was not reported, and no clone a single base away is much larger than it.

At one collaborating source in Seattle, patients were enrolled during active infection and were followed longitudinally through the course of disease. Collaborating institutions collected whole blood in K2EDTA tubes following their own protocols. For TCRbeta analysis, collaborators shipped samples as frozen whole blood, isolated PBMCs, or DNA extracted from either of those sample types. Beyond this particular receptor, the publication reports: How much clinical and demographic metadata was included differed by source and by participant, and the metadata was provided uncurated.

This TCR was sampled from a woman aged 55-70 years with COVID-19, enrolled during active disease. The sequenced sample consisted of peripheral blood. Recombination joined TRBV29-1 with TRBJ1-2; too little of a D gene remains to name it. For the CDR3, the sequence is CSVDLSSVQTF. The nucleotides are TGCAGCGTTGACCTTTCGAGCGTTCAGACCTTC.